These T cell receptor beta chains were read from a single sample in a study of cytomegalovirus exposure and HLA in healthy donors. Some clones are missing from TCRdb's copy, which holds only in-frame ones; the method was immunoSEQ multiplex PCR. Of about 210,000 clones in the sample, around 80% were seen once. Input material: PBMCs. The origin of the receptors is a man between 25 and 39 years old in good health and CMV-seronegative. CDR3s include the opening cysteine and the closing phenylalanine or tryptophan. Fields, in order: V gene, J gene, D gene, clone size, CDR3 length, CDR3 protein, CDR3 DNA. A D gene is named only where the DNA matches it firmly. Rows may omit the clone size; those that give it use once, few, many or a size class.

>TRBV6-5|TRBJ1-1|TRBD1|NA|13
CASSSGQSLEAFF
TGTGCCAGCAGTTCGGGACAGTCGCTTGAAGCTTTCTTT
>TRBV7-2|TRBJ2-3|TRBD2|once|18
CASSLAGTSGGRADTQYF
TGTGCCAGCAGCCTTGCCGGGACTAGCGGGGGGAGGGCAGATACGCAGTATTTT
>TRBV6-6|TRBJ2-6|NA|NA|15
CASSYSAAGANVLTF
TGTGCCAGCAGTTACTCGGCGGCTGGGGCCAACGTCCTGACTTTC
>TRBV4-1|TRBJ1-2|NA|NA|12
CASSSPVSYYTF
TGCGCCAGCAGCTCCCCTGTTTCGTACTACACCTTC
>TRBV7-8|TRBJ2-3|NA|NA|15
CASSLGTGYKDTQYF
TGTGCCAGCAGCTTAGGGACTGGGTATAAAGATACGCAGTATTTT
>TRBV28|TRBJ1-1|TRBD1|once|12
CASSFFTGEAFF
TGTGCCAGCAGTTTTTTTACAGGGGAGGCTTTCTTT
>TRBV7-6|TRBJ1-4|TRBD1|NA|16
CASSPGQGASDGKLFF
TGTGCCAGCAGCCCCGGACAGGGGGCGTCCGACGGTAAACTGTTTTTT
>TRBV19|TRBJ2-1|TRBD2|NA|14
CASSMIAGPNEQFF
TGTGCCAGTAGTATGATAGCGGGACCTAATGAGCAGTTCTTC
>TRBV11-2|TRBJ1-5|NA|NA|12
CASSLVRQPQHF
TGTGCCAGCAGCTTAGTCCGTCAGCCCCAGCATTTT
>TRBV4-3|TRBJ1-1|NA|NA|16
CASSQEMGLSNTEAFF
TGCGCCAGCAGCCAAGAAATGGGACTTTCGAACACTGAAGCTTTCTTT
>TRBV18|TRBJ1-6|TRBD1|NA|15
CASSRTGGNHSPLHF
TGTGCCAGCTCACGGACAGGGGGCAATCATTCACCCCTCCACTTT
>TRBV19|TRBJ1-1|NA|NA|18
CASTPRGHSGRMETEAFF
TGTGCCAGTACCCCCCGCGGACATTCGGGGAGGATGGAAACTGAAGCTTTCTTT
>TRBV5-1|TRBJ2-1|NA|NA|11
CASSAGPEQFF
TGCGCCAGCAGCGCGGGGCCTGAGCAGTTCTTC
>TRBV5-1|TRBJ2-2|NA|NA|14
CASSETLNTGELFF
TGCGCCAGCAGCGAGACACTTAACACCGGGGAGCTGTTTTTT
>TRBV29-1|TRBJ1-5|TRBD1|NA|13
CSAGTGTNQPQHF
TGCAGCGCCGGGACAGGGACCAATCAGCCCCAGCATTTT
>TRBV11-2|TRBJ2-7|NA|NA|15
CASSYESSYPYEQYF
TGTGCCAGCAGCTATGAGAGTAGCTACCCCTACGAGCAGTACTTC
>TRBV6-5|TRBJ2-3|NA|once|15
CAIGGGPSGTDTQYF
TGTGCCATTGGGGGGGGCCCAAGTGGCACAGATACGCAGTATTTT
>TRBV7-3|TRBJ2-7|TRBD1|NA|15
CASSSGTGLSYEQYF
TGTGCCAGCAGCTCCGGGACAGGACTCTCCTACGAGCAGTACTTC
>TRBV7-2|TRBJ1-1|NA|few|15
CASSHRIDVNTEAFF
TGTGCCAGCAGCCACAGGATCGACGTCAACACTGAAGCTTTCTTT
>TRBV19|TRBJ2-7|TRBD2|NA|15
CASSARTGGPGEQYF
TGTGCCAGTAGTGCTCGAACGGGGGGGCCTGGCGAGCAGTACTTC
>TRBV27|TRBJ2-2|NA|NA|14
CASRSGANTGELFF
TGTGCCAGCAGGTCGGGGGCGAACACCGGGGAGCTGTTTTTT
>TRBV14|TRBJ1-2|NA|NA|14
CASSPITPRVGYTF
TGTGCCAGCAGCCCCATTACGCCCAGGGTCGGCTACACCTTC
>TRBV7-6|TRBJ2-2|TRBD2|NA|14
CASSLGGGAGELFF
TGTGCCAGCAGCTTAGGGGGGGGAGCCGGGGAGCTGTTTTTT
>TRBV27|TRBJ2-1|TRBD1|NA|14
CAGSLGDRVDEQFF
TGTGCCGGCAGTTTAGGGGACAGGGTCGATGAGCAGTTCTTC
>TRBV19|TRBJ2-7|TRBD1|NA|15
CATSPLRTGGNEQYF
TGTGCCACCAGTCCCCTCCGGACAGGGGGCAACGAGCAGTACTTC
>TRBV19|TRBJ1-1|TRBD1|NA|15
CASSTRQGMNTEAFF
TGTGCCAGTAGTACGCGACAGGGGATGAACACTGAAGCTTTCTTT
>TRBV15|TRBJ1-2|NA|NA|15
CATSPEAAGLYGYTF
TGTGCCACCAGCCCGGAGGCAGCGGGCCTATATGGCTACACCTTC
>TRBV7-2|TRBJ2-3|TRBD2|few|15
CASRYAAGVTYTQYF
TGTGCCAGCAGATATGCCGCGGGGGTCACCTATACGCAGTATTTT
>TRBV19|TRBJ1-4|NA|once|11
CASRTYEKLFF
TGTGCCAGTAGGACTTATGAAAAACTGTTTTTT
>TRBV11-3|TRBJ2-7|NA|NA|13
CASSLSPGNEQYF
TGTGCCAGCAGCTTATCACCAGGGAACGAGCAGTACTTC
>TRBV7-9|TRBJ2-7|TRBD2|NA|16
CASSLRVGGGTYEQYF
TGTGCCAGCAGCTTAAGGGTCGGCGGGGGGACCTACGAGCAGTACTTC
>TRBV14|TRBJ1-1|NA|NA|15
CASSQDILRGLGAFF
TGTGCCAGCAGCCAAGATATTCTAAGAGGACTCGGAGCTTTCTTT
>TRBV9|TRBJ1-4|NA|NA|13
CASSSPVSEKLFF
TGTGCCAGCAGCTCCCCAGTATCTGAAAAACTGTTTTTT
>TRBV6-6|TRBJ2-1|TRBD1|NA|16
CASSWTGTGAYNEQFF
TGTGCCAGCAGTTGGACCGGGACAGGGGCCTACAATGAGCAGTTCTTC
>TRBV6-4|TRBJ2-6|TRBD1|NA|17
CASSDSGRGPGASVLTF
TGTGCCAGCAGTGACTCGGGCAGGGGGCCGGGGGCCAGCGTCCTGACTTTC
>TRBV19|TRBJ2-1|TRBD2|NA|17
CASSSALAGGVYNEQFF
TGTGCCAGTAGTAGCGCTCTAGCGGGGGGGGTATACAATGAGCAGTTCTTC
>TRBV27|TRBJ1-4|TRBD1|NA|17
CASSPLDRGATNEKLFF
TGTGCCAGCAGTCCGTTGGACAGGGGGGCAACTAATGAAAAACTGTTTTTT
>TRBV5-1|TRBJ2-3|TRBD2|NA|17
CASSPLGLAGITDTQYF
TGCGCCAGCAGCCCTTTGGGGCTAGCGGGGATCACAGATACGCAGTATTTT
>TRBV13|TRBJ2-1|NA|NA|16
CASSSLGEYGYNEQFF
TGTGCCAGCAGTTCCTTAGGGGAATACGGATACAATGAGCAGTTCTTC
>TRBV28|TRBJ1-2|NA|NA|16
CASSLNVQGSVYGYTF
TGTGCCAGCAGTTTAAACGTTCAGGGAAGCGTATATGGCTACACCTTC
>TRBV28|TRBJ2-7|TRBD1|NA|14
CASRIPGQTYEQYF
TGTGCCAGCAGGATACCGGGACAGACCTACGAGCAGTACTTC
>TRBV29-1|TRBJ2-5|TRBD2|few|12
CSTGGGQETQYF
TGCAGCACCGGGGGGGGGCAAGAGACCCAGTACTTC
>TRBV7-2|TRBJ2-1|TRBD2|few|14
CASSLRRGYNEQFF
TGTGCCAGCAGCTTGAGGCGGGGGTACAATGAGCAGTTCTTC
>TRBV18|TRBJ2-1|NA|NA|14
CASSPVSGRNEQFF
TGTGCCAGCTCACCGGTCTCGGGAAGAAATGAGCAGTTCTTC
>TRBV29-1|TRBJ2-1|NA|few|10
CSAARNEQFF
TGCAGCGCCGCCCGGAATGAGCAGTTCTTC
>TRBV4-3|TRBJ2-5|TRBD1|NA|14
CASSQRQGPETQYF
TGCGCCAGCAGCCAGAGACAGGGTCCCGAGACCCAGTACTTC
>TRBV6-5|TRBJ2-1|TRBD2|NA|14
CASSYGGGYNEQFF
TGTGCCAGCAGTTACGGCGGGGGGTACAATGAGCAGTTCTTC
>TRBV28|TRBJ2-2|TRBD1|NA|16
CASSPLRDRVGWELFF
TGTGCCAGCAGTCCCCTCCGGGACAGGGTTGGTTGGGAGCTGTTTTTT
>TRBV27|TRBJ2-2|TRBD2|NA|14
CASCRSGATGELFF
TGTGCCAGCTGCCGTAGCGGGGCCACCGGGGAGCTGTTTTTT
>TRBV27|TRBJ2-3|NA|NA|11
CASSSPDTQYF
TGTGCCAGCAGTTCTCCTGATACGCAGTATTTT
>TRBV6-5|TRBJ1-2|NA|NA|16
CASSYATLGLGYGYTF
TGTGCCAGCAGTTACGCGACTCTGGGGCTTGGCTATGGCTACACCTTC
>TRBV5-1|TRBJ1-1|NA|NA|14
CASSLASGNTEAFF
TGCGCCAGCAGCTTGGCTTCCGGGAACACTGAAGCTTTCTTT